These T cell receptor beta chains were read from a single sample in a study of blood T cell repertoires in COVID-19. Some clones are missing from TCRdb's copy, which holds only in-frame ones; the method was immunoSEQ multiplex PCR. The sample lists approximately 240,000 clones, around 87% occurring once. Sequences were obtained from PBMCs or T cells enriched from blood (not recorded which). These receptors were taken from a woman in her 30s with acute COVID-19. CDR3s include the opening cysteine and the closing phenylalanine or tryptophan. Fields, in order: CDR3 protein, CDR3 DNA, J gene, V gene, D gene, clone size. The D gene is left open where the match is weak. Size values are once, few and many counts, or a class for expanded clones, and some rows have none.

cdr3_aa: CASSPRLELGTSSGNTIYF
cdr3_nt: TGCGCCAGCAGCCCCCGCTTGGAACTAGGCACCTCCTCTGGAAACACCATATATTTT
j_call: TRBJ1-3
v_call: TRBV4-1
d_call: -
clone_size: once

cdr3_aa: CASSLGTGGVYEQYF
cdr3_nt: TGTGCCAGCAGCTTGGGGACAGGGGGCGTCTACGAGCAGTACTTC
j_call: TRBJ2-7
v_call: TRBV5-4
d_call: TRBD1
clone_size: -

cdr3_aa: CASSSPGQTGANVLTF
cdr3_nt: TGTGCCAGCAGCTCGCCGGGACAAACTGGGGCCAACGTCCTGACTTTC
j_call: TRBJ2-6
v_call: TRBV11-1
d_call: -
clone_size: -

cdr3_aa: CASSSTWAGESYEQYF
cdr3_nt: TGTGCCAGCAGCTCGACCTGGGCGGGGGAATCCTACGAGCAGTACTTC
j_call: TRBJ2-7
v_call: TRBV7-9
d_call: TRBD2
clone_size: -

cdr3_aa: CASSPNWFERGLNQETQYF
cdr3_nt: TGTGCCAGCAGCCCAAATTGGTTCGAGCGAGGACTTAACCAAGAGACCCAGTACTTC
j_call: TRBJ2-5
v_call: TRBV7-8
d_call: -
clone_size: -

cdr3_aa: CASSELGGETQYF
cdr3_nt: TGTGCCAGCAGTGAACTAGGCGGGGAGACCCAGTACTTC
j_call: TRBJ2-5
v_call: TRBV2
d_call: -
clone_size: few

cdr3_aa: CASGPGNPIAKNIQYF
cdr3_nt: TGTGCCAGCGGTCCCGGGAACCCTATAGCCAAAAACATTCAGTACTTC
j_call: TRBJ2-4
v_call: TRBV7-8
d_call: -
clone_size: -

cdr3_aa: CASSEYTAQETQYF
cdr3_nt: TGTGCCAGCAGTGAATACACAGCTCAAGAGACCCAGTACTTC
j_call: TRBJ2-5
v_call: TRBV2
d_call: -
clone_size: -

cdr3_aa: CASKSPGNLYGYTF
cdr3_nt: TGTGCCAGCAAATCTCCCGGGAATCTCTATGGCTACACCTTC
j_call: TRBJ1-2
v_call: TRBV5-4
d_call: -
clone_size: -

cdr3_aa: CASRTVGQGAIVTEAFF
cdr3_nt: TGTGCCAGCAGGACCGTGGGACAGGGGGCCATCGTCACTGAAGCTTTCTTT
j_call: TRBJ1-1
v_call: TRBV2
d_call: TRBD1
clone_size: -

cdr3_aa: CASSPPKGGGTYNEQFF
cdr3_nt: TGTGCCAGCTCACCACCGAAGGGGGGGGGCACCTACAATGAGCAGTTCTTC
j_call: TRBJ2-1
v_call: TRBV18
d_call: -
clone_size: -

cdr3_aa: CASSDRQGGTDTQYF
cdr3_nt: TGTGCCAGCAGCGACAGACAGGGTGGGACAGATACGCAGTATTTT
j_call: TRBJ2-3
v_call: TRBV6-2/TRBV6-3
d_call: TRBD1
clone_size: -

cdr3_aa: CASSQVLRNEQFF
cdr3_nt: TGCGCCAGCAGCCAAGTTTTGAGGAATGAGCAGTTCTTC
j_call: TRBJ2-1
v_call: TRBV4-3
d_call: -
clone_size: -

cdr3_aa: CASSPGQAGPNTEAFF
cdr3_nt: TGCGCCAGCAGCCCCGGACAGGCGGGGCCTAACACTGAAGCTTTCTTT
j_call: TRBJ1-1
v_call: TRBV4-3
d_call: TRBD1
clone_size: -

cdr3_aa: CASSPTGSSTDTQYF
cdr3_nt: TGTGCCAGCAGTCCAACAGGGTCTAGCACAGATACGCAGTATTTT
j_call: TRBJ2-3
v_call: TRBV6-5
d_call: -
clone_size: -

cdr3_aa: CASSEQGAANYGYTF
cdr3_nt: TGTGCCAGCAGCGAGCAGGGGGCGGCTAACTATGGCTACACCTTC
j_call: TRBJ1-2
v_call: TRBV11-2
d_call: TRBD1
clone_size: -

cdr3_aa: CASSPSRGNYGYTF
cdr3_nt: TGTGCCAGCAGCCCCTCGAGGGGGAACTATGGCTACACCTTC
j_call: TRBJ1-2
v_call: TRBV3-1/TRBV3-2
d_call: -
clone_size: -

cdr3_aa: CASSRGTSQPQHF
cdr3_nt: TGTGCCAGCAGCAGGGGGACGTCTCAGCCCCAGCATTTT
j_call: TRBJ1-5
v_call: TRBV5-4
d_call: -
clone_size: -

cdr3_aa: CASRVDRTLNSPLHF
cdr3_nt: TGTGCCAGTAGGGTCGACAGGACCCTTAATTCACCCCTCCACTTT
j_call: TRBJ1-6
v_call: TRBV19
d_call: -
clone_size: few

cdr3_aa: CTSSHVPGTSGGDTQYF
cdr3_nt: TGCACCAGCAGCCACGTCCCCGGGACTAGCGGGGGAGATACGCAGTATTTT
j_call: TRBJ2-3
v_call: TRBV1
d_call: -
clone_size: -

cdr3_aa: CASRTGTYNEQFF
cdr3_nt: TGTGCCAGCAGGACAGGGACCTACAATGAGCAGTTCTTC
j_call: TRBJ2-1
v_call: TRBV2
d_call: TRBD1
clone_size: once

cdr3_aa: CASSRDSPQGTGELFF
cdr3_nt: TGTGCCAGCAGCCGCGACAGCCCCCAAGGTACCGGGGAGCTGTTTTTT
j_call: TRBJ2-2
v_call: TRBV5-4
d_call: -
clone_size: -

cdr3_aa: CASSQNGLGEQYF
cdr3_nt: TGTGCCAGCAGCCAAAATGGACTAGGCGAGCAGTACTTC
j_call: TRBJ2-7
v_call: TRBV3-1/TRBV3-2
d_call: TRBD2
clone_size: -

cdr3_aa: CASSLRQGGETQYF
cdr3_nt: TGTGCCAGCAGCTTACGACAGGGCGGGGAGACCCAGTACTTC
j_call: TRBJ2-5
v_call: TRBV7-6
d_call: TRBD1
clone_size: -

cdr3_aa: CASSYSGQDGYTF
cdr3_nt: TGTGCCAGCAGTTACTCGGGACAGGATGGCTACACCTTC
j_call: TRBJ1-2
v_call: TRBV6-5
d_call: TRBD1
clone_size: -

cdr3_aa: CAISEEGRKDSPLHF
cdr3_nt: TGTGCCATCAGTGAGGAGGGAAGGAAGGATTCACCCCTCCACTTT
j_call: TRBJ1-6
v_call: TRBV10-3
d_call: -
clone_size: -

cdr3_aa: CASDYRGGYGYTF
cdr3_nt: TGTGCCAGCGATTACAGGGGGGGCTATGGCTACACCTTC
j_call: TRBJ1-2
v_call: TRBV28
d_call: TRBD1
clone_size: -

cdr3_aa: CASSIMAGRETQYF
cdr3_nt: TGTGCCAGTAGTATAATGGCAGGGCGAGAGACCCAGTACTTC
j_call: TRBJ2-5
v_call: TRBV19
d_call: -
clone_size: -

cdr3_aa: CASSLGTSGRSYNEQFF
cdr3_nt: TGCGCCAGCAGCTTGGGAACTTCAGGAAGGTCCTACAATGAGCAGTTCTTC
j_call: TRBJ2-1
v_call: TRBV5-1
d_call: -
clone_size: -

cdr3_aa: CASSEPVGRSEQYF
cdr3_nt: TGTGCCAGCAGTGAGCCCGTGGGGCGGAGCGAGCAGTACTTC
j_call: TRBJ2-7
v_call: TRBV2
d_call: -
clone_size: -

cdr3_aa: CASSPGTRLHNEQFF
cdr3_nt: TGCGCCAGCAGCCCCGGGACTAGGCTTCACAATGAGCAGTTCTTC
j_call: TRBJ2-1
v_call: TRBV4-3
d_call: TRBD2
clone_size: -

cdr3_aa: CASTGGAGQDYGYTF
cdr3_nt: TGTGCCAGCACAGGGGGCGCGGGGCAGGACTATGGCTACACCTTC
j_call: TRBJ1-2
v_call: TRBV19
d_call: TRBD1
clone_size: -

cdr3_aa: CASSEGTGYTEAFF
cdr3_nt: TGTGCCAGCAGTGAAGGGACAGGGTACACTGAAGCTTTCTTT
j_call: TRBJ1-1
v_call: TRBV2
d_call: TRBD1
clone_size: -

cdr3_aa: CASSSGLAGAETQYF
cdr3_nt: TGCGCCAGCAGCTCCGGACTAGCGGGAGCAGAGACCCAGTACTTC
j_call: TRBJ2-5
v_call: TRBV5-1
d_call: TRBD2
clone_size: -

cdr3_aa: CSVRTGGGDTQYF
cdr3_nt: TGCAGCGTTAGGACAGGTGGCGGTGATACGCAGTATTTT
j_call: TRBJ2-3
v_call: TRBV29-1
d_call: TRBD1
clone_size: few

cdr3_aa: CASSDLAGGETQYF
cdr3_nt: TGTGCCAGTAGTGACCTAGCGGGAGGGGAGACCCAGTACTTC
j_call: TRBJ2-5
v_call: TRBV19
d_call: TRBD2
clone_size: once

cdr3_aa: CASSSPLGLNTGELFF
cdr3_nt: TGTGCCAGCAGCTCCCCTTTGGGACTAAACACCGGGGAGCTGTTTTTT
j_call: TRBJ2-2
v_call: TRBV13
d_call: TRBD2
clone_size: -

cdr3_aa: CASSPQAGTTYEQYF
cdr3_nt: TGTGCCAGCAGCCCCCAAGCGGGAACAACCTACGAGCAGTACTTC
j_call: TRBJ2-7
v_call: TRBV9
d_call: TRBD2
clone_size: -

cdr3_aa: CASSLGTLSNEKLFF
cdr3_nt: TGTGCCAGCAGCTTAGGGACTCTCAGTAATGAAAAACTGTTTTTT
j_call: TRBJ1-4
v_call: TRBV11-2
d_call: -
clone_size: -

cdr3_aa: CASSLGGGGYEKLFF
cdr3_nt: TGTGCCAGCAGTTTAGGGGGAGGAGGGTACGAAAAACTGTTTTTT
j_call: TRBJ1-4
v_call: TRBV28
d_call: -
clone_size: once

cdr3_aa: CASSPNLPQSYEQYF
cdr3_nt: TGTGCCAGCAGTCCCAATCTCCCTCAGTCCTACGAGCAGTACTTC
j_call: TRBJ2-7
v_call: TRBV28
d_call: -
clone_size: -

cdr3_aa: CASSPPREDTQYF
cdr3_nt: TGTGCCAGCAGCCCCCCCCGTGAGGATACGCAGTATTTT
j_call: TRBJ2-3
v_call: TRBV13
d_call: -
clone_size: -

cdr3_aa: CASSPLIGTQYF
cdr3_nt: TGTGCCAGCAGCCCGCTCATCGGGACCCAGTACTTC
j_call: TRBJ2-5
v_call: TRBV3-1/TRBV3-2
d_call: -
clone_size: -

cdr3_aa: CASSLGDRHTGELFF
cdr3_nt: TGCGCCAGCAGCTTAGGGGACAGACACACCGGGGAGCTGTTTTTT
j_call: TRBJ2-2
v_call: TRBV5-1
d_call: TRBD1
clone_size: -

cdr3_aa: CATVGRGETNEKLFF
cdr3_nt: TGTGCCACCGTTGGACGCGGGGAGACTAATGAAAAACTGTTTTTT
j_call: TRBJ1-4
v_call: TRBV15
d_call: -
clone_size: -

cdr3_aa: CTDTEAFF
cdr3_nt: TGTACGGACACTGAAGCTTTCTTT
j_call: TRBJ1-1
v_call: TRBV19
d_call: -
clone_size: -

cdr3_aa: CASSSRQGGDEQYF
cdr3_nt: TGCGCCAGCAGCTCGAGACAGGGGGGGGACGAGCAGTACTTC
j_call: TRBJ2-7
v_call: TRBV5-1
d_call: TRBD1
clone_size: -

cdr3_aa: CASSSRGRGNTIYF
cdr3_nt: TGTGCCAGCAGTTCCAGGGGTAGGGGAAACACCATATATTTT
j_call: TRBJ1-3
v_call: TRBV6-5
d_call: -
clone_size: once

cdr3_aa: CASSLRARQTQYF
cdr3_nt: TGTGCCAGCAGTTTAAGAGCGAGGCAGACCCAGTACTTC
j_call: TRBJ2-5
v_call: TRBV27
d_call: -
clone_size: -

cdr3_aa: CAISEVGVSDTQYF
cdr3_nt: TGTGCCATCAGTGAGGTCGGGGTGAGCGATACGCAGTATTTT
j_call: TRBJ2-3
v_call: TRBV10-3
d_call: -
clone_size: once

cdr3_aa: CATRPEVAGNEQFF
cdr3_nt: TGTGCCACCCGGCCCGAGGTAGCGGGAAATGAGCAGTTCTTC
j_call: TRBJ2-1
v_call: TRBV19
d_call: TRBD2
clone_size: once